This TCR beta chain comes out of a study of cytomegalovirus exposure and HLA in healthy donors. About the research overall: The 120 or so validation repertoires used a platform that matched the one used for the 550 to 800 first-cohort repertoires, as a later analysis reported. Points from the study as a whole: Cytomegalovirus-associated TCR beta chains were listed, numbering 150 to 200.

The CDR3 is made up of 15 amino acids. Germline V gives CDR1 SNHLY, CDR2 FYNNEI. The table came from immunoSEQ multiplex PCR; TCRdb's copy has only in-frame clones and leaves some out. This sample carries tens of thousands of clones, about 89% of them seen once, and the ten largest clones take more than 1%. Notes on this clone: What it recognizes is unknown. Mismatch with germline at one junction end may stem from a read error.

Sequencing was performed on PBMCs. This receptor was taken from a woman younger than 35 in good health and CMV-seronegative. The chain has TRBV2 and TRBJ1-2; 7 positions match TRBD1. The CDR3 is CASSEDRVTNYGYTF. The CDR3 DNA reads TGTGCCAGCAGCGAAGACAGGGTCACTAACTATGGCTACACCTTC.